These T cell receptor beta chains were read from a single sample in a study of neurological immune-mediated disorders. TCRdb reprocessed the 5' RACE reads via MiXCR and lists one record per CDR3 protein. This sample has under 20,000 distinct CDR3 sequences, with about 2.5% found just once. Sequencing was done on a sample of PBMCs. The receptors shown here come from a woman younger than 35 with multiple sclerosis. Each CDR3 is given with its conserved first and last residue. D genes are given only for firm matches. The size entry is marked missing in some rows and otherwise reads once, few, many or a size class.

abundance	j_gene	len	v_gene	d_gene	CDR3aa	CDR3nt
many	TRBJ2-1	14	TRBV20-1	TRBD2	CSAAGTNGYNEQFF	TGCAGTGCCGCCGGGACTAACGGATACAATGAGCAGTTCTTC
medium-sized	TRBJ2-1	18	TRBV27	TRBD2	CASSLTGGEGYDRDEQFF	TGTGCCAGCAGTTTAACCGGGGGGGAGGGTTATGATCGCGATGAGCAGTTCTTC
many	TRBJ2-3	14	TRBV6-5	.	CASSYGGSTDTQYF	TGTGCCAGCAGTTACGGGGGCAGCACAGATACGCAGTATTTT
many	TRBJ1-5	14	TRBV15	.	CATSRERGAQPQHF	TGTGCCACCAGCAGAGAACGGGGGGCTCAGCCCCAGCATTTT
many	TRBJ2-7	13	TRBV2	.	CASTFNTRYEQYF	TGTGCCAGCACATTTAACACCCGGTACGAGCAGTACTTC
many	TRBJ2-1	12	TRBV5-4	.	CASSLSSGGQFF	TGTGCCAGCAGCTTGAGTTCTGGGGGCCAGTTCTTC
.	TRBJ2-3	11	TRBV20-1	.	CSAPLIDTQYF	TGCAGTGCTCCCCTTATCGATACGCAGTATTTT
many	TRBJ1-2	14	TRBV12-3/TRBV12-4	.	CASSLDGGGNGYTF	TGTGCCAGCAGTTTGGACGGCGGAGGAAATGGCTACACCTTC
few	TRBJ1-1	13	TRBV20-1	.	CSAPNKDYYEAFF	TGCAGTGCTCCCAATAAGGATTACTATGAAGCTTTCTTT
few	TRBJ1-6	14	TRBV9	.	CASSEDSYNSPLHF	TGTGCCAGCAGCGAGGACAGTTATAATTCACCCCTCCACTTT
many	TRBJ2-5	16	TRBV5-1	.	CASSLLTGGGRETQYF	TGCGCCAGCAGCTTGTTGACCGGAGGGGGCCGTGAGACCCAGTACTTC
many	TRBJ2-3	15	TRBV12-3/TRBV12-4	.	CASSPGLSAQNTQYF	TGTGCCAGCAGTCCCGGACTTAGTGCACAGAATACGCAGTATTTT
many	TRBJ2-5	13	TRBV10-3	.	CAISEGLAETQYF	TGTGCCATCAGTGAGGGCCTAGCGGAGACCCAGTACTTC
.	TRBJ2-7	15	TRBV6-5	.	CASSYFIGISYEQYF	TGTGCCAGCAGTTATTTCATAGGGATCTCCTACGAGCAGTACTTC
many	TRBJ2-3	15	TRBV24-1	.	CATSDLRGITDTQYF	TGTGCCACCAGTGATTTACGGGGGATCACAGATACGCAGTATTTT
many	TRBJ1-1	15	TRBV10-2	.	CASSPGHRDYTEAFF	TGCGCCAGCAGTCCCGGCCACAGGGATTACACTGAAGCTTTCTTT
medium-sized	TRBJ2-3	14	TRBV20-1	TRBD1	CSAPDRVGTDTQYF	TGCAGTGCCCCTGACAGGGTGGGCACAGATACGCAGTATTTT
many	TRBJ1-1	13	TRBV10-3	.	CAISLDRRNEAFF	TGTGCCATCAGTTTAGACAGGAGGAATGAAGCTTTCTTT
many	TRBJ2-5	13	TRBV5-5	.	CASSFEGRETQYF	TGTGCCAGCAGCTTTGAGGGGAGAGAGACCCAGTACTTC
many	TRBJ2-5	14	TRBV20-1	.	CSASVRRGQETQYF	TGCAGTGCTAGCGTTCGGCGGGGCCAAGAGACCCAGTACTTC
few	TRBJ1-6	13	TRBV7-8	.	CASSLDRNSPLNF	TGTGCCAGCAGCCTAGACAGGAATTCACCCCTCAACTTT
.	TRBJ1-5	13	TRBV27	TRBD1	CASRMTGNQPQHF	TGTGCCAGCAGGATGACAGGGAATCAGCCCCAGCATTTT
many	TRBJ1-1	15	TRBV20-1	.	CSARQGTRGRTEAFF	TGCAGTGCTCGCCAGGGAACGAGGGGTCGCACTGAAGCTTTCTTT
many	TRBJ1-1	14	TRBV7-2	.	CASSRNRVNTEAFF	TGTGCCAGCAGCCGGAACAGGGTAAACACTGAAGCTTTCTTT
medium-sized	TRBJ2-3	17	TRBV25-1	TRBD2	CASSDGGLAGGRDTQYF	TGTGCCAGCAGTGATGGTGGACTAGCGGGAGGGCGAGATACGCAGTATTTT
medium-sized	TRBJ2-1	15	TRBV27	TRBD2	CASSPGTSGTNEQFF	TGTGCCAGCAGCCCCGGGACTAGCGGGACCAATGAGCAGTTCTTC
many	TRBJ2-1	11	TRBV28	.	CASRSRNEQFF	TGTGCCAGCAGATCCCGCAATGAGCAGTTCTTC
many	TRBJ2-3	14	TRBV10-1	.	CATSVQDHTDTQYF	TGCGCCACCAGCGTGCAGGATCACACAGATACGCAGTATTTT
many	TRBJ1-4	13	TRBV7-6	.	CASSYEYDEKLFF	TGTGCCAGCAGCTACGAGTACGACGAAAAACTGTTTTTT
many	TRBJ2-1	18	TRBV5-1	TRBD2	CASSFGLATPSSYNEQFF	TGCGCCAGCAGCTTTGGACTAGCGACCCCTAGCTCCTACAATGAGCAGTTCTTC
many	TRBJ1-2	16	TRBV25-1	TRBD1	CASSEAGQEAFYGYTF	TGTGCCAGCAGTGAGGCTGGACAGGAAGCCTTCTATGGCTACACCTTC
many	TRBJ2-3	14	TRBV20-1	TRBD1	CSATGQGGTDTQYF	TGCAGTGCTACAGGACAGGGGGGTACAGATACGCAGTATTTT
few	TRBJ1-1	14	TRBV29-1	TRBD1	CSVERQGAYTEAFF	TGCAGCGTTGAGAGACAGGGGGCTTACACTGAAGCTTTCTTT
many	TRBJ1-1	16	TRBV25-1	.	CASSEFGGRGNTEAFF	TGTGCCAGCAGTGAATTCGGGGGAAGGGGAAACACTGAAGCTTTCTTT
many	TRBJ1-6	16	TRBV6-5	.	CASSYDPGSYNSPLHF	TGTGCCAGCAGTTACGACCCGGGCTCCTATAATTCACCCCTCCACTTT
few	TRBJ1-1	11	TRBV20-1	.	CRTQGTSEAFF	TGCAGGACGCAGGGGACATCTGAAGCTTTCTTT
few	TRBJ1-2	13	TRBV29-1	TRBD1	CSATGQGFSGYTF	TGCAGCGCTACAGGACAGGGCTTTTCTGGCTACACCTTC
few	TRBJ1-1	11	TRBV12-3/TRBV12-4	.	CASSLREQAFF	TGTGCCAGCAGTTTGAGGGAGCAAGCTTTCTTT
.	TRBJ2-1	14	TRBV12-1	.	CASSGQDKVVEQFF	TGCGCCAGCAGTGGACAGGATAAGGTCGTTGAGCAGTTCTTC
many	TRBJ2-2	14	TRBV6-4	.	CASSVLVNAGELFF	TGTGCCAGCAGTGTCTTAGTAAATGCCGGGGAGCTGTTTTTT
many	TRBJ2-1	16	TRBV7-6	.	CASSWRGPTRNNEQFF	TGTGCCAGCAGCTGGAGGGGCCCGACGAGGAACAATGAGCAGTTCTTC
many	TRBJ1-4	12	TRBV12-3/TRBV12-4	.	CASSFLEEKLFF	TGTGCCAGCAGTTTTTTGGAAGAAAAACTGTTTTTT
many	TRBJ2-2	15	TRBV20-1	.	CSARYPGHDTGELFF	TGCAGTGCTAGGTACCCGGGACACGACACCGGGGAGCTGTTTTTT
many	TRBJ1-5	16	TRBV6-6	TRBD1	CASSVVRGSSNQPQHF	TGTGCCAGCAGTGTGGTCAGGGGGAGTAGCAATCAGCCCCAGCATTTT
many	TRBJ1-1	15	TRBV12-3/TRBV12-4	.	CASSPVGRMNTEAFF	TGTGCCAGCAGCCCGGTCGGCCGAATGAACACTGAAGCTTTCTTT
many	TRBJ1-1	15	TRBV10-2	.	CASSERKTGNTEAFF	TGCGCCAGCAGTGAGAGAAAAACAGGGAACACTGAAGCTTTCTTT